What follows are 7 T cell receptor beta chains derived from one specimen sequenced in a study of long-term antiretroviral therapy in people with HIV. The assay used was immunoSEQ (version v3.0), run at survey level. TCRdb's table, derived via immunoSEQ multiplex PCR, lists solely in-frame clones and lacks some. The sample lists over 25,000 clones, nearly 95% occurring once. Specimen: unsorted PBMCs, collected 6.2 years after starting antiretroviral therapy. Receptors were obtained from a man aged 35-49 years with HIV.

The chain couples TRBV29-1 to TRBJ1-5; D is uncertain. CDR1 and CDR2 from the germline V gene are SQVTM and ANQGSEA. V shed 4 bases and J shed 0 bases, with 4 bases lying between them. The CDR3 runs to 12 residues. This chain's CDR3 is CSVGGSNQPQHF. CDR3 in DNA: TGCAGCGTTGGGGGTAGCAATCAGCCCCAGCATTTT.

V usage is TRBV11-2 and J usage is TRBJ2-7; tentatively, D is TRBD1 or TRBD2 (5 bases each). The germline V gene encodes CDR1 SGHAT and CDR2 FQNNGV. V was trimmed by 3 bases and J by 6 bases, leaving 18 bases between them. The CDR3 has 15 residues. The CDR3 DNA sequence: TGTGCCAGCAGCTTGGGACGTAAAGGGAGAGGCGAGCAGTACTTC. It yields the protein CASSLGRKGRGEQYF.

The chain carries TRBV30 and TRBJ1-1; D gene unclear. Trimming removed 3 bases from V and 7 bases from J, with 9 bases in between. The CDR3 has 11 residues. Germline V gene data show CDR1 as GTSNPN and CDR2 as SVGIG (reference sequence). CDR3 region: CAWRDPGEAFF. The CDR3, as DNA: TGTGCCTGGAGGGACCCCGGTGAAGCTTTCTTT. Supplemented by reference TRBV30 and TRBJ1-1, the full variable domain reads SQTIHQWPATLVQPVGSPLSLECTVEGTSNPNLYWYRQAAGRGLQLLFYSVGIGQISSEVPQNLSASRPQDRQFILSSKKLLLSDSGFYLCAWRDPGEAFFGQGTRLTVV.

This clone has more than one count but fewer than ten. The chain's CDR3 is CASCYGTGLAGELFF. The DNA of the CDR3 is TGTGCCAGCTGTTACGGGACAGGGTTGGCCGGGGAGCTGTTTTTT. The rearrangement links TRBV7-9 to TRBJ2-2; 9 bases fit TRBD1. The germline gives CDR1 SEHNR, CDR2 FQNEAQ (reference sequence). The CDR3 covers 15 residues. V was clipped by 8 bases and J by 6 bases; unmatched bases: 10.

The rearrangement joins TRBV29-1 to TRBJ2-7, with D possibly called TRBD1 or TRBD2 (5 bases each). Germline CDR1 is SQVTM and CDR2 is ANQGSEA. The CDR3 spans 11 residues. Trimming took 6 bases from V and 6 from J, leaving 12 bases between them. The CDR3 nucleotides read TGCAGCGTGGGGACGTCTTCCGAGCAGTACTTC. Amino acid sequence: CSVGTSSEQYF.

The chain carries TRBV10-3 and TRBJ2-7, with TRBD2 identical over 9 bases. Germline V gives CDR1 ENHRY, CDR2 SYGVKD. Trimming at V came to 6 bases and at J to 0 bases, leaving 3 bases not matched to a gene. This CDR3 is 14 amino acids long. CDR3 coding DNA: TGTGCCATCAGGCTAGCGGGGTCCTCCTACGAGCAGTACTTC. Translated, it gives CAIRLAGSSYEQYF.

The V gene is TRBV30, the J gene TRBJ2-1, with D tentatively TRBD2 (5 bases). Trimming cost V 0 bases and J 5 bases, with 14 bases left between them. Germline CDR1 and CDR2: GTSNPN and SVGIG (reference sequence). The CDR3 covers 15 residues. CDR3 coding DNA: TGTGCCTGGAGTGTAGGAGGACTGGCAAACAATGAGCAGTTCTTC. Encoded protein: CAWSVGGLANNEQFF.